The 27 T cell receptor beta chains reported below all come from one sample, sequenced in a study of T cell responses to AZD1222 COVID-19 vaccine. Only in-frame clones appear in the TCRdb table, and some are missing; sequencing was by immunoSEQ multiplex PCR. The repertoire holds 120,000 to 150,000 clones, with about 93% as singletons. The specimen comprised peripheral blood, sampled on day 0 of MenACWY control vaccination. The origin of the receptors is an adult in good health.

The J gene is TRBJ1-2, the V gene TRBV15; tentative D call: TRBD1 (6 bases). The V and J ends lost 5 bases and 3 bases respectively, with 16 bases between them. The CDR3 covers 15 residues. Germline V gives CDR1 LNHNV, CDR2 YYDKDF (reference sequence). The CDR3, as DNA: TGTGCCACCAGCGAAACAGGGTTAAGCCACTATGGCTACACCTTC. Protein: CATSETGLSHYGYTF.

V and J are TRBV5-5 and TRBJ1-1, with unresolved D. There are 14 residues in the CDR3. CDR1 and CDR2 (germline): SGHKS, YYEKEE (reference sequence). The V end lost 7 bases, the J end lost 0 bases, and 13 bases lay between the germline ends. The CDR3 spells CASAQMLMNTEAFF. The CDR3 nucleotides read TGTGCCAGCGCCCAAATGCTCATGAACACTGAAGCTTTCTTT.

This chain links TRBV29-1 with TRBJ2-5; D unresolved. CDR3 length: 12 amino acids. The V gene's germline CDR1 is SQVTM and CDR2 ANQGSEA. V lost 3 bases and J lost 1, with 6 bases in between. The CDR3 region is CSVEQLQETQYF. CDR3 bases: TGCAGCGTTGAGCAGCTCCAAGAGACCCAGTACTTC.

This chain uses TRBV9 with TRBJ2-7; 9 bases are shared with TRBD2. The CDR3 covers 15 residues. Germline V gene lookup returns CDR1 SGDLS and CDR2 YYNGEE. Trimming removed 4 bases from V and 4 bases from J; junction bases left unmatched: 9. CDR3 bases: TGTGCCAGCAGCCCAGATGCGGGGGGGCAGTACGAGCAGTACTTC. Its protein product is CASSPDAGGQYEQYF.

V usage is TRBV5-6 and J usage is TRBJ2-5; D may be TRBD1 or TRBD2 (5 bases each). This CDR3 region has 14 residues. Per the germline V gene, CDR1 is SGHDT and CDR2 is YYEEEE. The ends were cut back, 5 bases at V and 5 bases at J, with 16 bases in the middle. The DNA for the CDR3 is TGTGCCAGCAGTCGGGACGGCGGGTGGGAGACCCAGTACTTC. This encodes CASSRDGGWETQYF.

This chain connects TRBV7-2 to TRBJ1-1, with D maybe TRBD1 (5 bases). Germline V CDR1 and CDR2: SGHTA, FQGNSA. The CDR3 loop spans 14 amino acids. The V end lost 5 bases, the J end lost 4 bases, and 14 bases lay between the germline ends. The CDR3 protein is CASSHGGVRTEAFF. The CDR3 DNA follows: TGTGCCAGCAGCCACGGGGGGGTGCGCACTGAAGCTTTCTTT. Filled out from reference TRBV7-2 and TRBJ1-1, the complete variable domain reads GAGVSQSPSNKVTEKGKDVELRCDPISGHTALYWYRQSLGQGLEFLIYFQGNSAPDKSGLPSDRFSAERTGGSVSTLTIQRTQQEDSAVYLCASSHGGVRTEAFFGQGTRLTVV.

The rearrangement links TRBV27 to TRBJ1-1; D unclear. V dropped 0 bases and J dropped 4 bases, with 6 bases sitting between them. This CDR3 comprises 13 residues. Germline V CDR1 and CDR2: MNHEY, SMNVEV (reference sequence). This CDR3 is CASSLSGVTEAFF. CDR3 coding DNA: TGTGCCAGCAGTTTATCCGGGGTCACTGAAGCTTTCTTT.

The genes are TRBV11-2 and TRBJ2-1; D is possibly TRBD2 (6 bases). Trimming removed 0 bases at V and 5 bases at J, with 14 bases between. Germline V gene sequence: CDR1 SGHAT, CDR2 FQNNGV. This CDR3 region has 16 residues. The CDR3 reads CASSLDGQGLHNEQFF. The CDR3 coding sequence is TGTGCCAGCAGCTTAGATGGGCAGGGACTCCACAATGAGCAGTTCTTC.

The rearrangement links TRBV5-6 to TRBJ2-7; TRBD1 matches at 9 bases. The CDR3 sequence is 14 residues long. Trimming at V came to 0 bases and at J to 5 bases, leaving 3 bases not matched to a gene. Germline V gene sequence: CDR1 SGHDT, CDR2 YYEEEE. CDR3 sequence: CASSLGTGVHEQYF. The CDR3 DNA sequence: TGTGCCAGCAGCTTGGGGACAGGGGTCCACGAGCAGTACTTC.

This chain joins TRBV10-3 and TRBJ1-5; no reliable D call. CDR1 and CDR2 from the germline V gene are ENHRY and SYGVKD. The CDR3 is made up of 15 amino acids. Deletions cut 0 bases from V and 4 bases from J, with 10 bases between. In nucleotides, the CDR3 is TGTGCCATCAGTGAGTCGGGCGGAATGAATCAGCCCCAGCATTTT. It yields the protein CAISESGGMNQPQHF.

The chain employs TRBV30 and TRBJ2-5; TRBD1 matches at 10 bases. CDR1 and CDR2 from the germline V gene are GTSNPN and SVGIG (reference sequence). The CDR3 runs 14 residues. V dropped 5 bases and J dropped 1; count of bases not matched to a gene: 4. The CDR3 spells CAWDGDRGQETQYF. CDR3 nucleotide sequence: TGTGCCTGGGATGGGGACAGGGGCCAAGAGACCCAGTACTTC.

This chain connects TRBV3-1 (or the pseudogene TRBV3-2) to TRBJ1-5, with D hard to call. The CDR3 extends over 14 amino acids. Between the trimmed V and J ends, which lost 4 bases and 6 bases, there was a span of 13 bases. Germline V gene sequence: CDR1 LGHDT, CDR2 YNNKEL (reference sequence). The CDR3: CASSPSGGGQPQHF. The CDR3 bases are TGTGCCAGCAGCCCCAGTGGCGGTGGTCAGCCCCAGCATTTT.

The V gene is TRBV18, the J gene TRBJ2-7, with D perhaps assigned TRBD1 or TRBD2 (6 bases each). Germline CDR1 is KGHSH and CDR2 is LQKENI. The CDR3 has 15 amino acids. The V end was cut by 1 base, the J end by 2 bases, with 12 bases between. This chain's CDR3 is CASSPLRGPAYEQYF. For the CDR3, the DNA is TGTGCCAGCTCACCACTCCGGGGGCCCGCCTACGAGCAGTACTTC.

Here the CDR3 reads CASSVQPGQNTEAFF. The CDR3 DNA reads as TGTGCCAGCAGCGTACAACCGGGACAGAACACTGAAGCTTTCTTT. This chain connects TRBV5-5 to TRBJ1-1, with D tentatively TRBD1 (6 bases). Trimming removed 4 bases at V and 1 base at J, with 14 bases between. Germline V gives CDR1 SGHKS, CDR2 YYEKEE (reference sequence). This CDR3 has 15 amino acids.

This chain connects TRBV30 to TRBJ1-6; D possibly corresponds to TRBD1 (6 bases). CDR3 length: 12 residues. With 6 bases removed from V and 7 bases from J, the gap between germline ends came to 10 bases. CDR1 is GTSNPN and CDR2 is SVGIG in the germline V gene (reference sequence). The CDR3 sequence: CACDRRNSPLHF. The CDR3 DNA reads TGTGCCTGCGACAGGAGGAATTCACCCCTCCACTTT.

CDR3 coding DNA: TGTGCCAGCAGTTTCGTAACTAGCGGGAGGTCTCCCTACGAGCAGTACTTC. It translates to CASSFVTSGRSPYEQYF. V is TRBV27 and J is TRBJ2-7, with 12 bases fitting TRBD2. V lost 3 bases to trimming and J lost 2 bases; unmatched junction nucleotides: 8. The CDR3 covers 17 residues. Germline V gene sequence: CDR1 MNHEY, CDR2 SMNVEV (reference sequence).

The chain uses TRBV15 and TRBJ2-3; D possibly corresponds to TRBD1 (6 bases). With 5 bases removed from V and 5 bases from J, the gap between germline ends came to 17 bases. There are 15 residues in the CDR3. Germline CDR1 is LNHNV and CDR2 is YYDKDF (reference sequence). DNA of the CDR3: TGTGCCACCAGCTCACAGGGTCACTCAATAGATACGCAGTATTTT. This gives the protein CATSSQGHSIDTQYF. Complete variable domain (other parts from reference TRBV15 and TRBJ2-3): DAMVIQNPRYQVTQFGKPVTLSCSQTLNHNVMYWYQQKSSQAPKLLFHYYDKDFNNEADTPDNFQSRRPNTSFCFLDIRSPGLGDTAMYLCATSSQGHSIDTQYFGPGTRLTVL.

The rearrangement links TRBV4-2 to TRBJ2-3; D possibly corresponds to TRBD2 (5 bases). Between the trimmed V and J ends, which lost 0 bases and 0 bases, there was a span of 13 bases. The CDR3 sequence is 17 residues long. Germline CDR1 reads LGHNA; CDR2 reads YNFKEQ. Written as DNA, the CDR3 is TGTGCCAGCAGCCAAGATATGAGGGATCAAAGCACAGATACGCAGTATTTT. The encoded protein is CASSQDMRDQSTDTQYF.

This chain links TRBV7-3 with TRBJ1-4; D is undetermined. This CDR3 has 13 residues. From germline, CDR1 is SGHTA and CDR2 FQGTGA. The V end lost 8 bases, the J end lost 0 bases, and 7 bases lay between the germline ends. Here the CDR3 reads CASLPTTNEKLFF. DNA for the CDR3: TGTGCCAGCTTGCCTACAACTAATGAAAAACTGTTTTTT. The variable domain in full, with the rest retrieved from reference TRBV7-3 and TRBJ1-4, is GAGVSQTPSNKVTEKGKYVELRCDPISGHTALYWYRQSLGQGPEFLIYFQGTGAADDSGLPNDRFFAVRPEGSVSTLKIQRTERGDSAVYLCASLPTTNEKLFFGSGTQLSVL.

The chain uses TRBV11-1 and TRBJ1-1; D call uncertain. The CDR3 length is 15 residues. The V and J ends lost 1 base and 6 bases respectively, with 15 bases between them. Germline CDR1 SGHAT, CDR2 FQDESV (reference sequence). As DNA, the CDR3 is TGTGCCAGCAGCTTAGGTTGGGGTCAGCGGGCTGAAGCTTTCTTT. Protein: CASSLGWGQRAEAFF. The variable domain in full, with the rest retrieved from reference TRBV11-1 and TRBJ1-1, is EAEVAQSPRYKITEKSQAVAFWCDPISGHATLYWYRQILGQGPELLVQFQDESVVDDSQLPKDRFSAERLKGVDSTLKIQPAELGDSAMYLCASSLGWGQRAEAFFGQGTRLTVV.

This chain joins TRBV24-1 and TRBJ2-1, with D possibly matching TRBD2 (6 bases). V shed 3 bases and J shed 6 bases, with 8 bases lying between them. CDR1 is KGHDR and CDR2 is SFDVKD in the germline V gene. This CDR3 region has 13 residues. CDR3 bases: TGTGCCACCAGTGATGTACTAGCCAATGAGCAGTTCTTC. Translation: CATSDVLANEQFF.

This clone occurred once. The chain is built from TRBV5-5 and TRBJ1-2; no firm D call. The germline CDR1 and CDR2 sequences are SGHKS and YYEKEE (reference sequence). The ends were cut back, 2 bases at V and 1 base at J, with 15 bases in the middle. There are 16 residues in the CDR3. The CDR3 DNA follows: TGTGCCAGCAGCTTAAAGTCCACCATCTTTAACTATGGCTACACCTTC. It codes for CASSLKSTIFNYGYTF.

V gene TRBV5-8 combines with J gene TRBJ1-1, with 10 bases that match TRBD1. This CDR3 spans 14 amino acids. V was clipped by 4 bases and J by 6 bases; unmatched bases: 6. CDR1 and CDR2 (germline): SGHTS, YDEGEE. In nucleotides, the CDR3 is TGTGCCAGCAGCCCATGGGACAGGGGCTCTGAAGCTTTCTTT. It encodes CASSPWDRGSEAFF.

The V gene is TRBV19, the J gene TRBJ1-1, with unresolved D. Germline-derived CDR1 and CDR2 are LNHDA and SQIVND (reference sequence). This CDR3 has 13 amino acids. Trimming removed 5 bases at V and 8 bases at J, with 15 bases between. CDR3 protein: CASSFKQTGEAFF. The CDR3 bases are TGTGCCAGTAGTTTTAAGCAAACGGGGGAAGCTTTCTTT.

This chain uses TRBV28 with TRBJ1-2; 7 bases line up with TRBD1. The CDR3 covers 12 residues. Unmatched junction bases numbered 6, after V lost 6 bases and J lost 8 bases. Looked up from germline, CDR1 is MDHEN and CDR2 is SYDVKM. The CDR3 here is CASSLTGIGYTF. The CDR3 DNA reads TGTGCCAGCAGCCTGACAGGGATCGGCTACACCTTC.

The chain links TRBV7-2 to TRBJ2-7; no firm D call. CDR1 and CDR2 from the germline V gene are SGHTA and FQGNSA. The V and J ends lost 2 bases and 0 bases respectively, with 8 bases between them. This CDR3 is 14 amino acids long. The CDR3 DNA reads TGTGCCAGCAGCTTACAGTCGGGCTCCTACGAGCAGTACTTC. Translating gives CASSLQSGSYEQYF.

The V call is TRBV4-1, the J call TRBJ1-1, with 8 bases matching TRBD1. Germline values: CDR1 MGHRA, CDR2 YSYEKL. V lost 4 bases to trimming and J lost 5 bases; unmatched junction nucleotides: 6. The CDR3 has 14 residues. The CDR3 loop reads CASSPRTGRTEAFF. CDR3 sequence (DNA): TGCGCCAGCAGCCCGAGGACAGGGAGGACTGAAGCTTTCTTT.